This TCR beta chain stems from a study of T cells after yellow fever vaccination. This clonotype was recorded a few times. The junction had 4 bases not matched to a gene; V was cut back by 2 bases and J by 6 bases. The germline CDR1 and CDR2 sequences are SGHNT and YYREEE (reference sequence). CDR3 length: 14 residues. TCRdb passed the 5' RACE reads through MiXCR, listing each CDR3 protein once. The repertoire includes 30,000 to 35,000 distinct CDR3 sequences, around 6.7% of them detected once, and 22% sits in the top ten. This sequence was found in a man between 18 and 35 years old who received the YFV17D yellow fever vaccine. The chain uses TRBV5-4 and TRBJ2-2; 7 bases agree with TRBD1. This specimen consisted of PBMCs, either bulk or a sorted T-cell subset (CD4+, CD8+, memory, or dextramer-sorted; not recorded which), obtained on the day of the first yellow fever vaccination. CDR3 sequence (DNA): TGTGCCAGCAGCTTTAAACAGGGGCCCGGGGAGCTGTTTTTT. Protein product: CASSFKQGPGELFF.